A selection of T cell receptor beta chains follows, all from one sample in a study of blood T cell repertoires in COVID-19. Assay: immunoSEQ multiplex PCR; the TCRdb copy retains only in-frame clones and omits some. The sample includes about 220,000 clones, roughly 85% seen only once; the top ten take around 2.5%. The sample comprised peripheral blood. The receptors come from a woman aged 70-85 years with COVID-19, enrolled during active disease. The CDR3 runs from the conserved cysteine through the conserved F or W. D genes are given only for firm matches. Clone sizes are given selectively: once, few, many, or a class where the clone is expanded.

d_call clone_size j_call v_call cdr3_aa cdr3_nt
. . TRBJ1-1 TRBV29-1 CSVYTGTTNTEAFF TGCAGCGTTTACACCGGGACTACCAACACTGAAGCTTTCTTT
. . TRBJ2-2 TRBV13 CASSLKSRLLAGSNTGELFF TGTGCCAGCAGCTTAAAAAGCCGGTTACTCGCGGGTTCGAACACCGGGGAGCTGTTTTTT
. . TRBJ1-2 TRBV4-2 CASSPGQPTNYGYTF TGTGCCAGCAGCCCCGGACAGCCTACTAACTATGGCTACACCTTC
. . TRBJ1-3 TRBV19 CASSKLQVNSGNTIYF TGTGCCAGTAGTAAATTACAGGTGAACTCTGGAAACACCATATATTTT
. . TRBJ2-1 TRBV6-5 CASSYGRQRLNEQFF TGTGCCAGCAGTTACGGCCGCCAGAGGCTGAATGAGCAGTTCTTC
. . TRBJ1-5 TRBV5-4 CASSLDGDQPQHF TGTGCCAGCAGCCTAGACGGGGATCAGCCCCAGCATTTT
. . TRBJ2-7 TRBV6-2/TRBV6-3 CASSYVQGPYEQYF TGTGCCAGCAGTTACGTACAGGGCCCCTACGAGCAGTACTTC
. . TRBJ1-2 TRBV24-1 CATSDKTEGYTF TGTGCCACCAGTGATAAGACAGAAGGCTACACCTTC
. . TRBJ1-3 TRBV14 CASSKERSSGNTIYF TGTGCCAGCAGCAAAGAAAGGAGCTCTGGAAACACCATATATTTT
. . TRBJ2-6 TRBV7-3 CASSLIPGSGANVLTF TGTGCCAGCAGCTTAATACCGGGCTCTGGGGCCAACGTCCTGACTTTC
TRBD1 . TRBJ2-1 TRBV25-1 CASSTGTEPYNEQFF TGTGCCAGTTCCACCGGGACAGAGCCGTACAATGAGCAGTTCTTC
. . TRBJ2-3 TRBV5-4 CASSSSAWSEKYF TGTGCCAGCAGTTCGTCTGCCTGGAGTGAGAAGTATTTT
. . TRBJ2-7 TRBV7-8 CASSLVRGSDSYEQYF TGTGCCAGCAGCTTAGTTCGGGGGTCCGACTCCTACGAGCAGTACTTC
. . TRBJ1-2 TRBV4-3 CASSQDFADNYGYTF TGCGCCAGCAGCCAAGATTTCGCGGATAACTATGGCTACACCTTC
. few TRBJ2-3 TRBV19 CASSTSPSGTQYF TGTGCCAGTAGTACCTCACCTAGTGGTACGCAGTATTTT
. . TRBJ2-7 TRBV4-3 CASSQDRASYEQYF TGCGCCAGCAGCCAAGACAGGGCATCCTACGAGCAGTACTTC
TRBD1 . TRBJ1-5 TRBV28 CASQSGGPSNQPQHF TGTGCCAGTCAATCAGGGGGCCCTAGCAATCAGCCCCAGCATTTT
. once TRBJ2-5 TRBV6-6 CASSYGQGMRETQYF TGTGCCAGCAGTTACGGGCAGGGGATGAGGGAGACCCAGTACTTC
TRBD1 . TRBJ2-7 TRBV20-1 CSASETGVEQYF TGCAGTGCTAGTGAAACAGGGGTCGAGCAGTACTTC
TRBD2 . TRBJ2-7 TRBV6-1 CASSVYSGLAGTSSYEQYF TGTGCCAGCAGTGTATATTCAGGACTAGCGGGGACGAGCTCCTACGAGCAGTACTTC
. few TRBJ1-2 TRBV6-5 CASRPRQENYGYTF TGTGCCAGCAGACCAAGACAGGAAAACTATGGCTACACCTTC